The 14 T cell receptor beta chains in this list originate from one sample, sequenced in a study of brain T cells in children with intractable seizures. Indicated time point: blood from clinic visit 5 months post-surgery; TSC patient then seizure free. Profiled with immunoSEQ multiplex PCR; TCRdb holds only in-frame clones, not every one. The table has hundreds of thousands of clones, 93% seen once. Material: peripheral blood, obtained around 5 months after surgery. These receptors all stem from a boy younger than two with tuberous sclerosis and intractable seizures.

A remark on this clone: Other DNA sequences in the same sample also yield this CDR3. The chain joins TRBV7-8 to TRBJ2-1; D gene uncertain. Trimming took 1 base from V and 1 from J, leaving 5 bases between them. Germline CDR1 reads SGHVS; CDR2 reads FQNEAQ. The CDR3 is made up of 14 amino acids. CDR3 loop: CASSLVVSYNEQFF. As DNA, the CDR3 is TGTGCCAGCAGCTTAGTGGTATCCTACAATGAGCAGTTCTTC.

The rearrangement joins TRBV6-4 to TRBJ1-6, with TRBD1 matching over 7 bases. Germline CDR1 reads MRHNA; CDR2 reads SNTAGT. The CDR3 loop spans 18 amino acids. The V gene end was trimmed by 2 bases and the J gene end by 0 bases; junction bases not matched to a gene: 7. The CDR3 DNA follows: TGTGCCAGCAGTGACGTCGGACAGGAAGACTCCTATAATTCACCCCTCCACTTT. It is translated as CASSDVGQEDSYNSPLHF.

J is TRBJ1-5 and V is TRBV1. TRBV1 is a pseudogene locus. This CDR3 is built from 16 residues. This CDR3 is CTSSQEPSPRDQPQHF. CDR3 nucleotides: TGCACCAGCAGCCAAGAACCGTCGCCCCGCGATCAGCCCCAGCATTTT.

The rearrangement joins TRBV9 to TRBJ1-1, with 7 positions matching TRBD1. Germline CDR1 and CDR2: SGDLS and YYNGEE. V was clipped by 4 bases and J by 10 bases; unmatched bases: 13. The CDR3 runs to 14 residues. CDR3 sequence: CASSPQGNQDGAFF. The CDR3 DNA sequence: TGTGCCAGCAGCCCACAGGGGAACCAAGATGGAGCTTTCTTT.

The rearrangement links TRBV30 to TRBJ1-5; maybe TRBD1 (5 bases). Germline V CDR1 and CDR2: GTSNPN, SVGIG (reference sequence). CDR3 length: 16 residues. Trimming shortened V by 2 bases and J by 0 bases, and 14 bases separated the two germline ends. The CDR3, as DNA: TGTGCCTGGAGTATGGCGGGGGGGTATAGCAATCAGCCCCAGCATTTT. As protein: CAWSMAGGYSNQPQHF.

V and J are TRBV19 and TRBJ2-1; D is perhaps TRBD2 (6 bases). Trimming pared 5 bases from V and 5 bases from J, leaving 10 bases between. CDR3 size: 13 residues. Per the germline V gene, CDR1 is LNHDA and CDR2 is SQIVND (reference sequence). The CDR3, as DNA: TGTGCCAGTAGTCCGGGAGAGGACAATGAGCAGTTCTTC. Its protein is CASSPGEDNEQFF.

V usage is TRBV4-2 and J usage is TRBJ2-5; perhaps TRBD2 as D (6 bases). Looked up from germline, CDR1 is LGHNA and CDR2 is YNFKEQ. V was shortened by 1 base and J by 7 bases, with 22 bases between the two germline ends. There are 17 residues in the CDR3. The CDR3 loop reads CASSQGADRREVGTQYF. In DNA form, the CDR3 reads TGTGCCAGCAGCCAAGGGGCAGATAGGAGGGAAGTGGGGACCCAGTACTTC.

This rearrangement joins TRBV27 to TRBJ1-1; D remains unclear. This CDR3 has 14 residues. The germline V gene encodes CDR1 MNHEY and CDR2 SMNVEV (reference sequence). The V and J ends lost 6 bases and 1 base respectively, with 12 bases between them. The CDR3 loop reads CASSFGFPNTEAFF. The CDR3 nucleotides read TGTGCCAGCAGCTTTGGGTTTCCGAACACTGAAGCTTTCTTT.

This rearrangement joins TRBV14 to TRBJ1-5; a weak D match, TRBD1 (6 bases). V was trimmed by 4 bases and J by 0 bases, leaving 13 bases between them. The CDR3 is 16 amino acids. Germline loops: CDR1 SGHDN, CDR2 FVKESK. The CDR3 here is CASSLRQVPSNQPQHF. In nucleotides, the CDR3 is TGTGCCAGCAGCCTCCGACAGGTTCCTAGCAATCAGCCCCAGCATTTT.

The J gene is TRBJ2-1, the V gene TRBV13; D is ambiguous. CDR3 length: 15 residues. Germline CDR1 reads PRHDT; CDR2 reads FYEKMQ (reference sequence). The germline V and J ends were trimmed by 0 bases and 6 bases, with 12 bases remaining between them. The CDR3 nucleotides read TGTGCCAGCAGCTTAGGCCGACGACGATTCAATGAGCAGTTCTTC. Protein sequence: CASSLGRRRFNEQFF.

The chain couples TRBV3-1 (or the pseudogene TRBV3-2) to TRBJ1-1, with 11 bases aligning to TRBD1. Unmatched junction bases numbered 2, after V lost 0 bases and J lost 11 bases. CDR1 LGHDT and CDR2 YNNKEL come from the germline V gene (reference sequence). The CDR3 is 13 amino acids. In nucleotides, the CDR3 is TGTGCCAGCAGCCAAGATAGGGACAGGGGGGCTTTCTTT. Its translation: CASSQDRDRGAFF.

The V gene is TRBV10-3, the J gene TRBJ2-1, with D unresolved. The CDR3 spans 12 residues. Germline-derived CDR1 and CDR2 are ENHRY and SYGVKD. Trimming took 4 bases from V and 4 from J, leaving 5 bases between them. The CDR3 sequence: CAISGDYNEQFF. In DNA form, the CDR3 reads TGTGCCATCAGTGGGGATTACAATGAGCAGTTCTTC.

This chain connects TRBV5-1 to TRBJ2-7; 8 bases fit TRBD2. Trimming removed 3 bases from V and 7 bases from J; junction bases left unmatched: 6. Germline V gene lookup returns CDR1 SGHRS and CDR2 YFSETQ. The CDR3 is 13 residues long. CDR3 residues: CASSSGLASEQYF. DNA of the CDR3: TGCGCCAGCAGCTCAGGACTAGCAAGTGAGCAGTACTTC.

The J gene is TRBJ2-5, the V gene TRBV4-1; no reliable D call. Germline lookup yields CDR1 MGHRA and CDR2 YSYEKL. The V gene lost 0 bases and the J gene lost 2 bases, with 10 bases spanning the gap. This CDR3 has 15 residues. CDR3 sequence reads: CASSQDRSGQETQYF. The CDR3 DNA sequence: TGCGCCAGCAGCCAAGACAGGTCTGGGCAAGAGACCCAGTACTTC.